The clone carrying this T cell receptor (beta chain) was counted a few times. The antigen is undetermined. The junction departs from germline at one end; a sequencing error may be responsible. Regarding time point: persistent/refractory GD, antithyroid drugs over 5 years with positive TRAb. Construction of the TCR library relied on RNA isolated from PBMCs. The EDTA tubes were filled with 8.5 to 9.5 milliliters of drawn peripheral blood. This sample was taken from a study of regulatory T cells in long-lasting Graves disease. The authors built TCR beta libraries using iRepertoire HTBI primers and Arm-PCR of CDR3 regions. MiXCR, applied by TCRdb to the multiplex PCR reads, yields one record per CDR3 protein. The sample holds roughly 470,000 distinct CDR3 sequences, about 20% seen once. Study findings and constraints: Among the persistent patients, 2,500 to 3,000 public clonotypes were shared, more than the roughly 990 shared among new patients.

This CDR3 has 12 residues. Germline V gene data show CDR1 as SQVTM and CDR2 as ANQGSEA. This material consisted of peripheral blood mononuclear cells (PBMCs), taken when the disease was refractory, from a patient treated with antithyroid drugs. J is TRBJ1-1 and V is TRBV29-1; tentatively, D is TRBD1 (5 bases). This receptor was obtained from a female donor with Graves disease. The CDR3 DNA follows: TGCGGCGTTGGGGCACCGAACACTGAAGCTTTCTTT. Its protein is CGVGAPNTEAFF.